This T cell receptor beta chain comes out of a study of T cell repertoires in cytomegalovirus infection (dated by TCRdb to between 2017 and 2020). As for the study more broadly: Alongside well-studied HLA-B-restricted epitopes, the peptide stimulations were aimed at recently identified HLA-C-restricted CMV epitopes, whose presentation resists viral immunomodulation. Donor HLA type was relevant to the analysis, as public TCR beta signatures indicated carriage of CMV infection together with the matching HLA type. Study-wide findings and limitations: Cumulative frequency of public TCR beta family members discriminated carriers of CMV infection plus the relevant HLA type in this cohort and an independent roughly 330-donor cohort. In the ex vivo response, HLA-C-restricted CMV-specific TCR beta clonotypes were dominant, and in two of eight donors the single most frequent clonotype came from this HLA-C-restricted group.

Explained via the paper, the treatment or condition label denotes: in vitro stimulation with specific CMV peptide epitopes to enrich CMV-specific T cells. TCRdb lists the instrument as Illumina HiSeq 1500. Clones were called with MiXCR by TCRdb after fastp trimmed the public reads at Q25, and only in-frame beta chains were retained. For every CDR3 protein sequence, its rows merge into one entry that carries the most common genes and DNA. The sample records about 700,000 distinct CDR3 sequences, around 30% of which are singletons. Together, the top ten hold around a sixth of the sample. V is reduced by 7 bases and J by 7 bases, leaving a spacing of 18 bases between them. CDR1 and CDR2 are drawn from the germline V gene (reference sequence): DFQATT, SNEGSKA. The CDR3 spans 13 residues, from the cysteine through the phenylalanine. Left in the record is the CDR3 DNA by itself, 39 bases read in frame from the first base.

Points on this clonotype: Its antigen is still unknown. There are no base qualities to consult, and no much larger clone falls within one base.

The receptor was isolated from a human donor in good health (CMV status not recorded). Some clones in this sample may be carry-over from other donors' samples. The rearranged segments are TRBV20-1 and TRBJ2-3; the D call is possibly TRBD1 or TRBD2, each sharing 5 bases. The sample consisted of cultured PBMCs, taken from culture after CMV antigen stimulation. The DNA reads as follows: TGCAGTGGAACGAGGGGTTCGTATAATACGCAGTATTTT. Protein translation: CSGTRGSYNTQYF.